Below are 6 T cell receptor beta chains sequenced from a single sample in a study of graft-versus-host responses after intestinal transplantation. Sequencing was performed with immunoSEQ multiplex PCR; in TCRdb, only in-frame clones are kept and a portion is missing. This sample has 75,000 to 100,000 clones; about 84% occur once, and the top ten carry around 1.4%. Here the sequenced sample was PBMCs, taken 255 days after intestinal transplant. Receptor source: a human patient who received an intestinal transplant, so some T cells may come from the graft donor.

The V and J genes are TRBV5-6 and TRBJ2-1, with D possibly matching TRBD2 (6 bases). CDR3 length: 16 residues. Trimming removed 2 bases at V and 5 bases at J, with 17 bases between. Germline CDR1 SGHDT, CDR2 YYEEEE. CDR3 nucleotides: TGTGCCAGCAGCTTTGGAGGCCTAGCGAAACACAATGAGCAGTTCTTC. It encodes CASSFGGLAKHNEQFF. Full variable domain (missing parts from reference TRBV5-6 and TRBJ2-1): DAGVTQSPTHLIKTRGQQVTLRCSPKSGHDTVSWYQQALGQGPQFIFQYYEEEERQRGNFPDRFSGHQFPNYSSELNVNALLLGDSALYLCASSFGGLAKHNEQFFGPGTRLTVL.

The chain couples TRBV6-4 to TRBJ1-5, with D maybe TRBD1 (6 bases). Trimming took off 4 bases at V and 6 bases at J, with 13 bases between the two ends. The length of the CDR3 is 14 residues. The germline gives CDR1 MRHNA, CDR2 SNTAGT. CDR3 region: CASSVGGRAQPQHF. As DNA, the CDR3 is TGTGCCAGCAGTGTGGGGGGCAGGGCTCAGCCCCAGCATTTT.

The chain combines TRBV28 with TRBJ2-6; possibly TRBD1 or TRBD2 for D (6 bases each). The V end lost 4 bases, the J end lost 0 bases, and 16 bases lay between the germline ends. CDR1 and CDR2 (germline): MDHEN, SYDVKM. The CDR3 has 18 amino acids. CDR3: CASSSFRGLNSGANVLTF. CDR3 coding DNA: TGTGCCAGCAGTTCTTTCCGGGGGCTGAACTCTGGGGCCAACGTCCTGACTTTC.

For this clone: At the DNA level, this CDR3 is encoded by other sequences in the same sample as well. V is TRBV6-1 and J is TRBJ1-1, with unresolved D. This CDR3 spans 13 amino acids. Trimming removed 2 bases from V and 0 bases from J, with 4 bases in between. Per germline, CDR1 MNHNS and CDR2 SASEGT. The CDR3 coding sequence is TGTGCCAGCAGTGAACCGCTGAACACTGAAGCTTTCTTT. It encodes CASSEPLNTEAFF.

This chain joins TRBV27 and TRBJ1-1; possibly TRBD1 for D (5 bases). The V end lost 3 bases, the J end lost 4 bases, and 9 bases lay between the germline ends. The CDR3 is made up of 13 amino acids. Per the germline V gene, CDR1 is MNHEY and CDR2 is SMNVEV (reference sequence). CDR3 residues: CASSLAGTTEAFF. The CDR3 DNA reads as TGTGCCAGCAGTTTGGCAGGGACCACTGAAGCTTTCTTT.

This clone is a singleton in its sample. J is TRBJ2-5 and V is TRBV19; D might be TRBD1 (6 bases). Between the trimmed V and J ends, which lost 7 bases and 4 bases, there was a span of 19 bases. CDR3 length: 15 amino acids. CDR1 is LNHDA, CDR2 SQIVND, per germline (reference sequence). CDR3 loop: CASTSKGVGVETQYF. DNA for the CDR3: TGTGCCAGTACCTCGAAGGGGGTCGGCGTAGAGACCCAGTACTTC.